The clone carrying this T cell receptor (beta chain) occurred once. This sample was taken from a study of CD8 T cells in Susac syndrome. The CDR3 loop spans 14 amino acids. Germline V gives CDR1 DFQATT, CDR2 SNEGSKA (reference sequence). The V and J ends lost 5 bases and 5 bases, in that order; junction bases with no gene match: 10. After extraction with the RNeasy kit, roughly 0.5 to 1 ug of the RNA was reverse transcribed using random hexamers. Amplification of TCR beta CDR3 across 54 Vbeta and 13 Jbeta was performed with immunoSEQ multiplex PCR. TCRdb reprocessed the immunoSEQ multiplex PCR reads via MiXCR and lists one record per CDR3 protein. The sample records around 200,000 distinct CDR3 sequences, 95% being singletons. TCR beta from blood CD8+ and CD4+ T cells was sequenced. The individuals used as controls were healthy donors who had been matched for both age and sex.

The sequence came from a human donor in good health. What was sequenced was CD4+ T cells from PBMCs. The V call is TRBV20-1, the J call TRBJ2-3; 7 positions match TRBD2. CDR3 loop: CSAPEAGAVDTQYF. The CDR3 DNA is TGCAGTGCTCCAGAGGCGGGAGCAGTAGATACGCAGTATTTT.